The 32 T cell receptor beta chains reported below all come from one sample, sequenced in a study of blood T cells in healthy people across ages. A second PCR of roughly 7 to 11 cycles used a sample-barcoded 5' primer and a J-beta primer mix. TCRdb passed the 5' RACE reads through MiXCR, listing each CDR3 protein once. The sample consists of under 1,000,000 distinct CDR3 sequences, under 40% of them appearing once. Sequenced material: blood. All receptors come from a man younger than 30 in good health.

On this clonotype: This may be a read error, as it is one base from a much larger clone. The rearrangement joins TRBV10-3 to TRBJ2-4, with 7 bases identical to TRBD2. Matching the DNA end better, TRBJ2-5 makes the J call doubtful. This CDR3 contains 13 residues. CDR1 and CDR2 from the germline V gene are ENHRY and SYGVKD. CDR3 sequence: CAATGLAAETQYF. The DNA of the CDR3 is TGTGCCGCCACGGGGCTAGCGGCGGAGACCCAGTACTTC.

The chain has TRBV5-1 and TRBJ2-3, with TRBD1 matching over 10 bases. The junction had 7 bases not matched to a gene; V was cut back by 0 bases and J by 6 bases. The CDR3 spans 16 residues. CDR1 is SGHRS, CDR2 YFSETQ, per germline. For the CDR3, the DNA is TGCGCCAGCAGCTTGGCCATGACAGGGGGCATCGATACGCAGTATTTT. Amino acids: CASSLAMTGGIDTQYF.

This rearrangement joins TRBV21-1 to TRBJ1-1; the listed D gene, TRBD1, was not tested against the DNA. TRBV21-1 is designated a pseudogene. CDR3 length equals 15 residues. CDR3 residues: CASRGKKTGGTEAFF. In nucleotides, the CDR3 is TGTGCCAGCAGAGGGAAAAAAACCGGGGGCACTGAAGCTTTCTTT.

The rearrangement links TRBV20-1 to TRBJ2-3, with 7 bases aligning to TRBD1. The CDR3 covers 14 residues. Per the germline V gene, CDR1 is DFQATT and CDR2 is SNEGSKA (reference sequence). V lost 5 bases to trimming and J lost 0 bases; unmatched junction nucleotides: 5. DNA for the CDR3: TGCAGTGCTTCCAAGGGACAGAGCACAGATACGCAGTATTTT. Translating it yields CSASKGQSTDTQYF.

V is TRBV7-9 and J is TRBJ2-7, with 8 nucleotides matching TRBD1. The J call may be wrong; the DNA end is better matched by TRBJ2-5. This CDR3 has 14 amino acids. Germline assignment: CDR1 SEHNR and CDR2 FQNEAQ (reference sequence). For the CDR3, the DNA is TGTGCCAGCAGCACCAACCAGGGGGCAGAGACCCAGTACTTC. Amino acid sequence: CASSTNQGAETQYF.

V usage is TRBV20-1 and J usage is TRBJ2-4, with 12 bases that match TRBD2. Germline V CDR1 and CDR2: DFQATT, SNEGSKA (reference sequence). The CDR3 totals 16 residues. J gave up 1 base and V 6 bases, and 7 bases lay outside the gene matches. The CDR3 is CSAVASGGAAKNIQYF. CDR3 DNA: TGCAGTGCGGTGGCTAGCGGGGGGGCGGCCAAAAACATTCAGTACTTC.

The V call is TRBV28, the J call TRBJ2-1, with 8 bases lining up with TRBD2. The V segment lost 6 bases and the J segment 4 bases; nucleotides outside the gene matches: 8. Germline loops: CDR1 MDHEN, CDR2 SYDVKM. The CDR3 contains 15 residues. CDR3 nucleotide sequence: TGTGCCAGCAGACCACCCGGGGGGGCATACAATGAGCAGTTCTTC. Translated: CASRPPGGAYNEQFF.

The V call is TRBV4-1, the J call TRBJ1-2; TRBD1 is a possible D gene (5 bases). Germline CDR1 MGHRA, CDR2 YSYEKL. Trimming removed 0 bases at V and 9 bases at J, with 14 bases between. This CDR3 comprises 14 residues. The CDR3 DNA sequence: TGCGCCAGCAGCCAAGAGACCAGGGATGGAAGCTACACCTTC. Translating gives CASSQETRDGSYTF.

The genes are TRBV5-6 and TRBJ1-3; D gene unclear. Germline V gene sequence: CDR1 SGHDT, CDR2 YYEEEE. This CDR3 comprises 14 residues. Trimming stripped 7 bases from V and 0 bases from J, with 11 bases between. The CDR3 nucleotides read TGTGCCAGCTATGCAGGCAGCTCTGGAAACACCATATATTTT. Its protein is CASYAGSSGNTIYF.

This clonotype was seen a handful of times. DNA for the CDR3: TGCAGTGCTAGAGGATCTAGCGGGGCGGTTTCCTACGAGCAGTACTTC. Protein product: CSARGSSGAVSYEQYF. The genes are TRBV20-1 and TRBJ2-7, with TRBD2 matching 9 bases. Per germline, CDR1 DFQATT and CDR2 SNEGSKA (reference sequence). This CDR3 has 16 amino acids. With V trimmed by 1 base and J by 1 base, 8 bases remained unmatched.

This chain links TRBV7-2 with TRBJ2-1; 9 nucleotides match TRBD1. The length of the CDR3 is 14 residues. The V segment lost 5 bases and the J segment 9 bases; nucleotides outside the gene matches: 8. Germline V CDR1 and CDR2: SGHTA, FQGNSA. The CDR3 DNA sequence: TGTGCCAGCAGCGTGAACAGGGGGCGAGGTGAGCAGTTCTTC. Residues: CASSVNRGRGEQFF.

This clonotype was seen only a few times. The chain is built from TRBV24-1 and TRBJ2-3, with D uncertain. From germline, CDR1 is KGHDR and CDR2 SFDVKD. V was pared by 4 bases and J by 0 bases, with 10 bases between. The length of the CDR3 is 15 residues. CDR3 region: CATSDPVKSTDTQYF. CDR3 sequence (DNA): TGTGCCACCAGTGACCCCGTTAAGAGCACAGATACGCAGTATTTT.

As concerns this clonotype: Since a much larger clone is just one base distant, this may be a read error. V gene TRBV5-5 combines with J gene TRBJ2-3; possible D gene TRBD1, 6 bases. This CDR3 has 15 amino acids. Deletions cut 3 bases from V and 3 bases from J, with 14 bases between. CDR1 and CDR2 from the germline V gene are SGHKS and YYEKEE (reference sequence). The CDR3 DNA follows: TGTGCCAGCAGCTCAACAGGGAGTTGGACAGATACGCAGTATTTT. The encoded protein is CASSSTGSWTDTQYF.

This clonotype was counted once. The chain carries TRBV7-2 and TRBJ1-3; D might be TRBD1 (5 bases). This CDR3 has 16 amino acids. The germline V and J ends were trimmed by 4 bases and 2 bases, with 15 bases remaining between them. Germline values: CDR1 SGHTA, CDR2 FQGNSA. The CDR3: CASSSTGTGTGNTIYF. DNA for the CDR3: TGTGCCAGCAGCTCCACCGGGACTGGAACTGGAAACACCATATATTTT.

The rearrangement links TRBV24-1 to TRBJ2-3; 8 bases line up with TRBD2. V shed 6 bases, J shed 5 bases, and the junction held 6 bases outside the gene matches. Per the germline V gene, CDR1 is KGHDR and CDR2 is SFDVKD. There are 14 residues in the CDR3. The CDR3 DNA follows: TGTGCCACCAGTCGGGGGGGCCTGTTAGATACGCAGTATTTT. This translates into CATSRGGLLDTQYF.

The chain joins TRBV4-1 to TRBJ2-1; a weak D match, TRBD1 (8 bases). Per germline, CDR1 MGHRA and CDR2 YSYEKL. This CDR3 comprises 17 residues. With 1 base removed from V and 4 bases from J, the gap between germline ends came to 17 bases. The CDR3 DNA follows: TGCGCCAGCAGCCAAGGTCACGGACAGGGAGGGTACAATGAGCAGTTCTTC. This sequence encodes CASSQGHGQGGYNEQFF.

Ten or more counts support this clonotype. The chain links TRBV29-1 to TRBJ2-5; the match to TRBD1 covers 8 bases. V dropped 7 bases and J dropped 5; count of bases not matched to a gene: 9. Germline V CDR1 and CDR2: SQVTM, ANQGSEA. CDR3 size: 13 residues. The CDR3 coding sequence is TGCAGCGCTGACAGGGGTAGTACGGAGACCCAGTACTTC. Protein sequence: CSADRGSTETQYF.

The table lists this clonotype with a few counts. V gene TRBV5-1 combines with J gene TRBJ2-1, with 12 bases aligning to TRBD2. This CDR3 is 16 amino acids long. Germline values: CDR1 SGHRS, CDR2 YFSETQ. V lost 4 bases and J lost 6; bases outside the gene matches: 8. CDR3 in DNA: TGCGCCAGCAGCCCTCGAGTGGGACTAGCGGGCAATGAGCAGTTCTTC. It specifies CASSPRVGLAGNEQFF.

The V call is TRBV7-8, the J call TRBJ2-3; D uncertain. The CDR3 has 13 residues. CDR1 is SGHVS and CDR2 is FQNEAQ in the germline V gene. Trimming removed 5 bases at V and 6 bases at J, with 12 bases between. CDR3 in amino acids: CASSRGPGDTQYF. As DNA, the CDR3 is TGTGCCAGCAGCCGTGGACCAGGTGATACGCAGTATTTT.

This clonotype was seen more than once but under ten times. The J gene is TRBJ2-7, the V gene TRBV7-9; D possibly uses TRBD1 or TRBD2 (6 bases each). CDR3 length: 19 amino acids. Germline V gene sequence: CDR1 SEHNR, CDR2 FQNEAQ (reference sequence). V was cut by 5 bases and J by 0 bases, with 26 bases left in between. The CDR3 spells CASSLNPITGTLGSYEQYF. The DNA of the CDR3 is TGTGCCAGCAGCCTAAACCCAATCACAGGGACTCTTGGCTCCTACGAGCAGTACTTC.

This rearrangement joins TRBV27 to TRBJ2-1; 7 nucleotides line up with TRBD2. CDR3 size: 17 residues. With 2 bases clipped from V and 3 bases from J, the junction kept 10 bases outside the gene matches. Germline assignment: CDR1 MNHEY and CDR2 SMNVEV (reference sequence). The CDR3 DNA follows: TGTGCCAGCAGTTTAATGGCTAGCGGAGGGATCTACAATGAGCAGTTCTTC. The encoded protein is CASSLMASGGIYNEQFF.

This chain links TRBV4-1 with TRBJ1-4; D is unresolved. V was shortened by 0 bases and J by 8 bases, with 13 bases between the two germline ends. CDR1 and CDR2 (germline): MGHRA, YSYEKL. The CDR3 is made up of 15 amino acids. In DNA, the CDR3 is TGCGCCAGCAGCCAAGATTTGCGGGGAGAAGAAAAACTGTTTTTT. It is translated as CASSQDLRGEEKLFF.

The CDR3 sequence is CASSLAALRQGGEQYF. Written as DNA, the CDR3 is TGTGCCAGCAGCTTAGCGGCATTGCGGCAGGGAGGCGAGCAGTACTTC. The rearrangement links TRBV7-2 to TRBJ2-7; TRBD2 might be the D (6 bases). The CDR3 runs 16 residues. Germline V CDR1 and CDR2: SGHTA, FQGNSA. V shed 0 bases and J shed 6 bases, with 18 bases lying between them.

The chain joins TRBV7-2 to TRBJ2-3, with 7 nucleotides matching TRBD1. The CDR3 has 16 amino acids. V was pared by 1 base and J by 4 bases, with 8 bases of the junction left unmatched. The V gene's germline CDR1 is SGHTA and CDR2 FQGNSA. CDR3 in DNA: TGTGCCAGCAGCTTAGATAGACAGGGTGGAGCAGATACGCAGTATTTT. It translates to CASSLDRQGGADTQYF.

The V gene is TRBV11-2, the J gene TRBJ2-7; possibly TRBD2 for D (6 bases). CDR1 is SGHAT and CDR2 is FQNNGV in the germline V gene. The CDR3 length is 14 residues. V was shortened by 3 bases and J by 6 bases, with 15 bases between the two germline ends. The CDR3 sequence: CASSFHGGGVEQYF. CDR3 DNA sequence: TGTGCCAGCAGCTTCCACGGGGGTGGAGTCGAGCAGTACTTC.

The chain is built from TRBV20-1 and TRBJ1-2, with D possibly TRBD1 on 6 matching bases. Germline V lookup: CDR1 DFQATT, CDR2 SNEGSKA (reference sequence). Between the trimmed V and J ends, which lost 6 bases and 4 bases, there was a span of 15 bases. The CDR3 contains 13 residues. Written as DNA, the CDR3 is TGCAGTGCAAAAACAGGGACCCCCTATGGCTACACCTTC. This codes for CSAKTGTPYGYTF.

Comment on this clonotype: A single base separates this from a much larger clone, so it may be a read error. The DNA for the CDR3 is TGCGCCAGCAGCCAAGATGAAGGTCGTAGTTCAGTGTTCCCCGGGGAGCTGTTTTTT. Its protein product is CASSQDEGRSSVFPGELFF. The V gene is TRBV4-3, the J gene TRBJ2-2; D is undetermined. Germline loops: CDR1 LGHNA, CDR2 YSLEER. The CDR3 runs to 19 residues. Trimming shortened V by 0 bases and J by 6 bases, and 23 bases separated the two germline ends.

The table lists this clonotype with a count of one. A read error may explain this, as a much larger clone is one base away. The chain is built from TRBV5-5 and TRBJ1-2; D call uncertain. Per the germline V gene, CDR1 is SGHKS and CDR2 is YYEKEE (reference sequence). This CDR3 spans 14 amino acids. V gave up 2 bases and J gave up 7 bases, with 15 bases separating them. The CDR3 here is CASSFAFYSGGYTF. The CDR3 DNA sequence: TGTGCCAGCAGCTTTGCTTTCTACTCAGGTGGCTACACCTTC.

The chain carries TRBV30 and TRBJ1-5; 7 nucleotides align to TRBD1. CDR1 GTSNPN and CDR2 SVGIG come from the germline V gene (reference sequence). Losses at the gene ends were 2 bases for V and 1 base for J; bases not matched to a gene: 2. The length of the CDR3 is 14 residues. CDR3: CAWSMGQSNQPQHF. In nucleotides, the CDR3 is TGTGCCTGGAGTATGGGACAGAGCAATCAGCCCCAGCATTTT.

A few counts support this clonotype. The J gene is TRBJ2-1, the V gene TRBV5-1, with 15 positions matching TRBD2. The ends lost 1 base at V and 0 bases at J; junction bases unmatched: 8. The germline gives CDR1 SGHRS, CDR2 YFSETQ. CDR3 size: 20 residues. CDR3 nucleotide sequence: TGCGCCAGCAGCTTGTTGGGGACTAGCGGGGGGTCGAGCTCCTACAATGAGCAGTTCTTC. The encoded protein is CASSLLGTSGGSSSYNEQFF.

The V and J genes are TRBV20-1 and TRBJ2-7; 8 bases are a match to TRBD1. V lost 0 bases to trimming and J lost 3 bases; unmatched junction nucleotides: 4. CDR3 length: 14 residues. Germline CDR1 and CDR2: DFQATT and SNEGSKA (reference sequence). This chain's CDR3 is CSARDTGGIYEQYF. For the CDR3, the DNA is TGCAGTGCTAGAGATACAGGGGGTATCTACGAGCAGTACTTC.

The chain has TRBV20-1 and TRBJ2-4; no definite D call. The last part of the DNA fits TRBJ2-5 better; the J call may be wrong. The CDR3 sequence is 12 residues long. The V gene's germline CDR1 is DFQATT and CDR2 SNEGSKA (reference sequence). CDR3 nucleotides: TGCAGTGCTAGACACCCCAGTGAGACCCAGTACTTC. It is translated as CSARHPSETQYF.